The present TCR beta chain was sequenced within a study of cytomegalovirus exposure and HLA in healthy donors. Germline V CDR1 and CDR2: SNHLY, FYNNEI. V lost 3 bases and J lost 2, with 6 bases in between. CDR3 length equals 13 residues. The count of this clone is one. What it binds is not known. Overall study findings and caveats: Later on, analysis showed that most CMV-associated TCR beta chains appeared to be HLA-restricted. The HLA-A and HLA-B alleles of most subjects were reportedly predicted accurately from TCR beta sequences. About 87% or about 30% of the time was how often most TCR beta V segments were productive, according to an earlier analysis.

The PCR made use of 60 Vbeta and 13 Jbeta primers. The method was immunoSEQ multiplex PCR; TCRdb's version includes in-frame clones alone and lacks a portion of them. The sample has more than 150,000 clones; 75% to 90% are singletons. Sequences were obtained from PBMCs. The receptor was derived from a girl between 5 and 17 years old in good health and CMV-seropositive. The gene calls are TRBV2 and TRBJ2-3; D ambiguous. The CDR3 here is CASSDDNTDTQYF. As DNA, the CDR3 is TGTGCCAGCAGTGACGACAACACAGATACGCAGTATTTT.